This T cell receptor beta chain was documented in a study of graft-versus-host responses after intestinal transplantation (dated by TCRdb to the early 2020s). For context, the study as a whole: Recipients received multivisceral, liver-intestinal, or isolated intestinal transplants. After intestinal transplantation, graft-versus-host and host-versus-graft alloreactive T cell clones were followed in the graft, circulation and bone marrow using bulk TCR-beta CDR3 sequencing. Anti-thymocyte globulin induction was given to all recipients, followed by maintenance tacrolimus and steroids for around three years. To identify alloreactive clones, pre-transplant mixed lymphocyte reaction products were sequenced and then compared with unstimulated pre-transplant donor and recipient T cells. Instead of going to the commercial service, samples from a few later patients were sequenced in-house on an Illumina MiSeq and processed with MiXCR. Donor T cell macrochimerism was defined as a peak of at least 4% donor T cells among recipient peripheral blood mononuclear cells. The cohort enrolled about two dozen intestinal transplant recipients including one retransplant, and a few patients lacking pretransplant specimens were excluded. The full study reports these points: Early after transplant, declines in HvG clones were associated with peak levels of circulating GvH clones. GvH clones turned up in recipient bone marrow, with some appearing earlier in ileal mucosa or blood, a pattern consistent with an intestinal mucosal origin. Patients with donor T cell macrochimerism had high GvH to HvG T cell clonal ratios in their allografts. Conclusions were limited by the relatively low number and heterogeneity of intestinal transplant patients.

Libraries were prepared through the immunoSEQ multiplex PCR assay. For most patients, genomic DNA was isolated using the Qiagen DNeasy Blood and Tissue Kit and was shipped frozen to Adaptive Biotechnologies for TCR sequencing. High-throughput TCR-beta CDR3 sequencing of genomic DNA from most patients was performed by Adaptive Biotechnologies. As for how the authors treated the data: Adaptive's ImmunoSEQ software was the source of the TCR sequencing data for over 15 patients, while a few other patients were processed with MiXCR and VDJtools. CD4 versus CD8 sorting errors were corrected by removing sequences found in both subsets at a frequency ratio below 5:1. CDR3 nucleotide sequences shared by donor and recipient were removed because the origin of these sequences could not be assigned. To be classed as alloreactive, a clone needed at least 2-fold expansion over unstimulated cells and a minimum CFSE-low frequency of 0.002% (template counts) or 0.001% (read counts). Mappable clones were those detected in sequenced pre-transplant spleen, lymph node, or MLR CFSE-low populations of the donor or recipient. The cumulative frequency of alloreactive clones was calculated as a percentage of all sequences, weighted by copy number. TCRdb retrieved this table from immuneACCESS and kept in-frame rearrangements only. Not all clones are present; in checked studies, unresolved V genes account for under half, and no reason is known for the remainder. V and J calls and clone size come straight from that table; D and trimming were deduced from the DNA. The sample data list 12,000 or so clones, and roughly 37% of these were observed just once. About 3.4% of the sample is in the top ten clones.

CDR3 length: 13 amino acids, cysteine to phenylalanine. CDR3 DNA only is kept here, 39 bases in frame from base 1. The junction shows trimming of 5 bases on V and 3 bases on J, plus 9 bases between the germline ends. CDR1 and CDR2, looked up from the germline V gene, are SGHTA and FQGTGA. In this sample, this clone turned up a few times. Nothing much larger sits one base from this clone, and base qualities are not available. This specimen's time point label, per the study, means: cells obtained before transplantation from donor or recipient. Mixed lymphocyte reactions plated about 200,000 CFSE-labeled pre-transplant responders with about 200,000 irradiated violet-dye-labeled stimulators and were cultured for 6 days. Proliferating CD3+CD4+CFSE-low and CD3+CD8+CFSE-low responder cells were FACS-sorted on a BD Influx sorter after the mixed lymphocyte reaction.

This sample comprised alloreactive CD8+ T cells from a mixed lymphocyte reaction culture, obtained before intestinal transplant. Sample cell subset or site, as interpreted from the label and publication: CFSE-low proliferating T cells sorted from approximately 6-day pre-transplant mixed lymphocyte reaction (GvH or HvG direction). This sequence was found in a human patient who received an intestinal transplant. The chain couples TRBV7-3 to TRBJ2-3; no D gene call is confident. The DNA sequence follows: TGTGCCAGCAGCCTGGCCTGGACAGATACGCAGTATTTT. The encoded protein is CASSLAWTDTQYF.